Following are 18 T cell receptor beta chains from one sample sequenced in a study of T cells after yellow fever vaccination. TCRdb itself ran the 5' RACE reads through MiXCR, one entry per CDR3 protein. The sample lists over 25,000 distinct CDR3 sequences, 5.5% occurring once. Sequencing was performed on PBMCs, either bulk or a sorted T-cell subset (CD4+, CD8+, memory, or dextramer-sorted; not recorded which), taken 15 days after the yellow fever booster vaccination. All receptors come from a man younger than 45 who received the YFV17D yellow fever vaccine.

At least ten counts were recorded for this clonotype. This chain joins TRBV5-8 and TRBJ2-2; TRBD1 is a possible D gene (6 bases). Germline V gene data show CDR1 as SGHTS and CDR2 as YDEGEE. V shed 4 bases and J shed 6 bases, with 10 bases lying between them. This CDR3 is 13 amino acids long. CDR3 in DNA: TGTGCCAGCAGCCCCTACAGGGCCGGGGAGCTGTTTTTT. Translating it yields CASSPYRAGELFF. Drawing the rest from reference TRBV5-8 and TRBJ2-2, the complete variable domain is EAGVTQSPTHLIKTRGQQATLRCSPISGHTSVYWYQQALGLGLQFLLWYDEGEERNRGNFPPRFSGRQFPNYSSELNVNALELEDSALYLCASSPYRAGELFFGEGSRLTVL.

Ten or more counts support this clonotype. CDR3 DNA sequence: TGTGCCACCAGTGATTCGCCCTCAGGGGCCCCCACAGATACGCAGTATTTT. It encodes CATSDSPSGAPTDTQYF. V is TRBV24-1 and J is TRBJ2-3, with D perhaps TRBD1 (6 bases). Germline V gene sequence: CDR1 KGHDR, CDR2 SFDVKD. V gave up 2 bases and J gave up 2 bases, with 16 bases separating them. The CDR3 is 17 residues long.

This clonotype was observed many times. This rearrangement joins TRBV7-6 to TRBJ2-2, with D hard to call. CDR3 length equals 15 residues. CDR1 is SGHVS and CDR2 is FNYEAQ in the germline V gene. V shed 1 base and J shed 2 bases, with 8 bases lying between them. The CDR3 protein is CASSLDQFNTGELFF. CDR3 coding DNA: TGTGCCAGCAGCTTAGATCAGTTTAACACCGGGGAGCTGTTTTTT.

The chain uses TRBV20-1 and TRBJ2-3; a possible D gene is TRBD2 (6 bases). Deletions cut 5 bases from V and 0 bases from J, with 30 bases between. This CDR3 has 20 amino acids. Germline-derived CDR1 and CDR2 are DFQATT and SNEGSKA (reference sequence). The DNA of the CDR3 is TGCAGTGCTTTACGACTGGGACTGGATAGCGAAGTGACTAGCACAGATACGCAGTATTTT. It is translated as CSALRLGLDSEVTSTDTQYF.

This clonotype occurred a few times. This sequence joins TRBV20-1 and TRBJ1-1; no reliable D call. CDR3 size: 14 residues. Germline CDR1 reads DFQATT; CDR2 reads SNEGSKA (reference sequence). With 3 bases removed from V and 4 bases from J, the gap between germline ends came to 15 bases. This chain's CDR3 is CSARYGGLGTEAFF. The CDR3 DNA is TGCAGTGCTAGGTATGGCGGATTAGGCACTGAAGCTTTCTTT.

This clonotype came up many times. The chain employs TRBV4-1 and TRBJ2-1; D perhaps matches TRBD2 (6 bases). This CDR3 spans 12 amino acids. The V end was cut by 4 bases, the J end by 10 bases, with 11 bases between. CDR1 and CDR2 (germline): MGHRA, YSYEKL. The CDR3 DNA is TGCGCCAGCAGCCGCACTAGCAACGAGCAGTTCTTC. Translating gives CASSRTSNEQFF.

This clonotype turned up a few times. This sequence joins TRBV11-2 and TRBJ2-3, with D perhaps being TRBD1 or TRBD2 (5 bases each). CDR3 length equals 18 residues. Trimming shortened V by 5 bases and J by 2 bases, and 23 bases separated the two germline ends. CDR1 and CDR2 (germline): SGHAT, FQNNGV. CDR3 sequence (DNA): TGTGCCAGCAGCCGAGGGATCACCGTCCTCAGGGCCACAGATACGCAGTATTTT. Translating gives CASSRGITVLRATDTQYF.

In its sample, this clonotype was seen many times. The chain combines TRBV7-2 with TRBJ2-7; D is uncertain. This CDR3 has 12 residues. CDR1 and CDR2 from the germline V gene are SGHTA and FQGNSA. V was clipped by 2 bases and J by 5 bases, with 7 bases between them. The CDR3 spells CASSLKSHEQYF. The DNA of the CDR3 is TGTGCCAGCAGCTTAAAGTCTCACGAGCAGTACTTC. Supplemented by reference TRBV7-2 and TRBJ2-7, the full variable domain reads GAGVSQSPSNKVTEKGKDVELRCDPISGHTALYWYRQSLGQGLEFLIYFQGNSAPDKSGLPSDRFSAERTGGSVSTLTIQRTQQEDSAVYLCASSLKSHEQYFGPGTRLTVT.

This clonotype has ten or more counts. The chain combines TRBV7-2 with TRBJ1-1; D possibly corresponds to TRBD1 (6 bases). CDR3 length: 14 amino acids. V was pared by 5 bases and J by 4 bases, with 14 bases between. Per the germline V gene, CDR1 is SGHTA and CDR2 is FQGNSA. The CDR3 is CASSVVGAGTEAFF. The CDR3 DNA reads TGTGCCAGCAGCGTGGTGGGGGCTGGCACTGAAGCTTTCTTT.

This clonotype was counted a few times. V gene TRBV29-1 combines with J gene TRBJ2-3, with D tentatively TRBD1 or TRBD2 (7 bases each). The V gene lost 1 base and the J gene lost 6 bases, with 11 bases spanning the gap. This CDR3 comprises 13 residues. Germline CDR1 and CDR2: SQVTM and ANQGSEA. The CDR3 reads CSVEAQGGDTQYF. CDR3 sequence (DNA): TGCAGCGTTGAAGCCCAGGGGGGGGATACGCAGTATTTT.

This clonotype was counted at least ten times. At one boundary the junction diverges from the germline segment, which might be a read error. The chain recombines TRBV15 with TRBJ2-3; 15 bases agree with TRBD2. Germline V CDR1 and CDR2: LNHNV, YYDKDF (reference sequence). The CDR3 length is 16 residues. CDR3 sequence: CATSRDLGTSGRSLSF. The CDR3, as DNA: TGTGCCACCAGCAGAGATCTAGGGACTAGCGGGAGGTCACTGAGTTTT.

In this sample, this clonotype turned up many times. The rearrangement uses TRBV12-3 or TRBV12-4 and TRBJ2-2; D is ambiguous. The CDR3 is 14 amino acids. Trimming left V 3 bases short and J 4 bases short, with 9 bases between. The CDR3 is CASSFRVGTGELFF. The CDR3 DNA is TGTGCCAGCAGTTTCCGGGTCGGCACCGGGGAGCTGTTTTTT.

In this sample, this clonotype turned up many times. V usage is TRBV28 and J usage is TRBJ1-1, with a tentative D call TRBD1 (5 bases). The CDR3 totals 14 residues. In germline, CDR1 is MDHEN, CDR2 SYDVKM. With 5 bases removed from V and 4 bases from J, the gap between germline ends came to 14 bases. CDR3 in amino acids: CASSRGGYGTEAFF. The CDR3 DNA reads as TGTGCCAGCAGTCGCGGGGGATATGGCACTGAAGCTTTCTTT.

This clonotype has a count of ten or more. The chain joins TRBV5-6 to TRBJ2-1, with D possibly TRBD1 on 5 matching bases. CDR3 length: 13 amino acids. CDR1 SGHDT and CDR2 YYEEEE come from the germline V gene. With 4 bases removed from V and 7 bases from J, the gap between germline ends came to 12 bases. The CDR3 DNA follows: TGTGCCAGCAGCCTCTACGACAGTAATGAGCAGTTCTTC. Translating gives CASSLYDSNEQFF.

This clonotype was seen at least ten times. CDR3 in DNA: TGTGCCATCAGGGGGGAAGCGGGATCCAGATACGAGCAGTACTTC. Protein product: CAIRGEAGSRYEQYF. The chain joins TRBV10-3 to TRBJ2-7; TRBD2 aligns across 7 bases. The CDR3 is 15 residues long. V shed 6 bases and J 4 bases; nucleotides not matched to a gene: 12. Germline lookup yields CDR1 ENHRY and CDR2 SYGVKD.

This clonotype was seen many times. This chain connects TRBV6-5 to TRBJ2-3; D gene uncertain. Germline V CDR1 and CDR2: MNHEY, SVGAGI. V was shortened by 8 bases and J by 10 bases, with 10 bases between the two germline ends. The CDR3 runs 10 residues. CDR3 in amino acids: CASGEVAQYF. CDR3 bases: TGTGCCAGCGGCGAGGTGGCGCAGTATTTT.

The V gene is TRBV7-2, the J gene TRBJ2-5, with 8 bases fitting TRBD2. The length of the CDR3 is 16 residues. The germline CDR1 and CDR2 sequences are SGHTA and FQGNSA. V lost 3 bases, J lost 1 base, and 7 bases stayed unmatched. CDR3 in amino acids: CASSFAGGRTQETQYF. The CDR3 nucleotides read TGTGCCAGCAGCTTCGCGGGCGGGAGGACCCAAGAGACCCAGTACTTC.

Judged by abundance, this clonotype is medium-sized. The DNA for the CDR3 is TGCAGTGTAGTTAGCGGGGGATCCTACGAGCAGTACTTC. It yields the protein CSVVSGGSYEQYF. The chain is built from TRBV20-1 and TRBJ2-7; 9 bases align to TRBD2. Germline CDR1 is DFQATT and CDR2 is SNEGSKA (reference sequence). The CDR3 contains 13 residues. With V trimmed by 7 bases and J by 1 base, 5 bases remained unmatched.